The count of the clone carrying this T cell receptor (beta chain) is one. Antigen specificity is unknown. Germline values: CDR1 ENHRY, CDR2 SYGVKD. V lost 7 bases, J lost 0 bases, and 9 bases lay in between. The CDR3 runs 13 residues. CD4+ cells yielded CD45RA+ naive and CD45RA-negative memory subsets. Deep was the level used in running the assay. Libraries were prepared by immunoSEQ multiplex PCR; TCRdb keeps only in-frame clonotypes and omits some of them. The sample contains 500,000 or so clones, roughly 95% of which appear only once. The data were taken from a study of shared clonotypes between healthy human individuals. Study-wide findings and caveats: Around 5.4% of naive CD4 clonotypes were common to a few donors.

The chain combines TRBV10-3 with TRBJ1-1; D unresolved. Sequencing used naive CD4+ T cells sorted from blood. Specified subset: CD45RA+ positively selected. This TCR was sampled from a woman in her thirties in good health. The CDR3 loop is CAINQEMNTEAFF. The CDR3 DNA reads TGTGCCATCAATCAGGAGATGAACACTGAAGCTTTCTTT.